This T cell receptor (beta chain) was sequenced in a study of T cells in Graves' hyperthyroidism and ophthalmopathy. Whole-study context: It was at initial diagnosis, before any treatment, that peripheral blood was collected.

In its sample, this clonotype was seen a few times. It was RNA transcripts that yielded the amplified TCR beta CDR3 regions. RT-PCR in the first round (using the HTBI primer set) targeted the TCR CDR3. One entry per CDR3 protein, called by TCRdb with MiXCR from the multiplex PCR reads. The table lists roughly 700,000 distinct CDR3 sequences, approximately 36% of them singletons. Patients aged 18 to 65 with hyperthyroidism were newly diagnosed, with duration under 2 months. The clonotype was recovered from a woman between 40 and 55 years old with Graves' hyperthyroidism. Input material: blood.

The CDR3 nucleotides are TGTGCCAGCAGCCAAGAGGTAGGGCCCCAGCATTTT. This encodes CASSQEVGPQHF. The chain couples TRBV3-1 to TRBJ1-5; D uncertain. The CDR3 contains 12 residues. V was cut by 0 bases and J by 9 bases, with 6 bases left in between. CDR1 LGHDT and CDR2 YNNKEL come from the germline V gene (reference sequence).